This entry describes one T cell receptor beta chain. The antigen this receptor binds is unknown. Base qualities are not provided; no much larger clone lies one nucleotide away. Trimming removed 1 base from V and 4 bases from J; the gene matches leave 8 bases unexplained. The germline V gene provides CDR1 MGHRA and CDR2 YSYEKL. The CDR3 numbers 16 residues from cysteine through phenylalanine. Only the CDR3 part of the read is kept: 48 bases, read in frame from the first base. This entry comes from a study of blood T cells in healthy people across ages (dated by TCRdb to between 2014 and 2017). In the study overall: Template switching captured roughly one uniquely barcoded TCR beta cDNA molecule per two T cells in model experiments. The study measured age-related changes in TCR beta repertoire diversity using deep sequencing normalized with unique cDNA molecular identifiers. The donors were divided into four age groups: young (average around 17 years), middle-aged (under 40), aged (roughly 60) and long-lived (roughly 88). Two additional independent replicas of 1 million unique cDNA reads from the same blood draw were analyzed for two donors (one aged 18 to 30 and one aged 80 or older). Beyond this particular receptor, the publication reports: Total diversity estimates from one million sequenced T cells were considered lower bounds and underestimates. The long-lived group showed more naive CD4+ T cells, fewer expanded clones and increased TCR diversity than the aged group, suggesting age selection. The percentage of naive T cells measured by flow cytometry correlated strongly with observed TCR beta diversity. Conclusive comparison of naive and antigen-experienced compartments was prevented by the profiling of bulk unsorted PBMCs. Observed TCR beta diversity per million T cells fell roughly linearly with age, and a significant reduction was already apparent by age around 40. The CMV infection status of donors was not known, potentially confounding age-related changes in expanded clonotypes.

The donors were roughly 40 Caucasian individuals from Russia, aged roughly 6 to 90 years, who were systemically healthy. Each donor gave about 9.7 milliliters of peripheral blood, drawn into EDTA-treated Vacutainer tubes. PBMCs were isolated by Ficoll-Paque density-gradient centrifugation, with at least 7 million obtained per sample. Trizol reagent was used to extract total RNA from PBMCs, with at least 5.5 micrograms per sample. Naive CD45RAhigh/CD27high T cell percentages were measured by flow cytometry on a PBMC aliquot from every donor. Receptors were amplified or captured by 5' RACE. Sequenced on an Illumina HiSeq 2500. A second PCR of roughly 6 to 12 cycles was performed with a sample-barcoded 5' primer and a J-beta primer mix. A unique molecular identifier was introduced onto each TCR beta cDNA molecule by a template-switch 5' adaptor carrying 12 random nucleotides. Each sample yielded at least 3 million CDR3-containing paired-end reads. First-strand cDNA was synthesized from all RNA with the Mint cDNA synthesis kit, primed by a TRBC-specific oligonucleotide. After uracil-DNA glycosylase treatment, a first 18-cycle PCR used universal primers M1SS and BC2_uni_R on all cDNA. The authors' pipeline ran thus. For normalization, 1 million high-quality reads were randomly selected from each sample, with every read carrying a distinct molecular identifier. Instead of being binned into consensus sequences, reads that shared molecular identifiers were thrown out. MiTCR, run with a Q25 quality threshold and the strictest error-elimination algorithm, handled CDR3 identification, clonotype clustering and error correction. A nonparametric unseen species model with Euler transformation was used to estimate lower-bound total TCR beta diversity. TCRdb handled the public reads itself, with Q25 trimming in fastp and clone calling in MiXCR, and kept productive beta chains. Identical CDR3 proteins give one entry, which carries the most common genes and DNA. These V and J calls rely on TCRdb rather than the paper's analysis. The sample data list hundreds of thousands of distinct CDR3 sequences, and 20% to 30% of these were observed just once. 3% of the sample belongs to the ten largest clones.

The same data also contributed to another study, on T cells of mothers and their children. The second publication reports: Donors were nine systemically healthy Caucasian individuals: three mothers and their six children. cDNA synthesis consumed the entire amount of extracted RNA, loaded at around 1.5 ug RNA in each 15 ul reaction. In the second PCR, sample barcodes and 2-4 random nucleotides were introduced via the M1S primer. Over 8 million TCR beta CDR3 reads came from each mother, compared with approximately 3.1 million reads from each child. TCR recombination output is similarly shaped by thymic selection in related and unrelated pairs, with a minor effect exerted by inherited differences. Normalized repertoire overlap in related mother-child pairs was always slightly higher than in unrelated mother-child pairs, but the difference was never significant. Persistent microchimeric T cell clones were not detected, at a sensitivity of approximately 100 clones per million clonotypes. The study used deep NGS to compare TCR beta repertoires of mothers and children, seeking features distinguishing related mother-child pairs from unrelated individuals. The mean age was around 40 +/- 4 years for the mothers and approximately 11 +/- 4 years for the children. Libraries were sequenced on Illumina HiSeq 2000 with 100+100 nt paired-end reads after adapter ligation with NEBNext reagents. Mother and child libraries were prepared a month apart and sequenced in separate runs to prevent cross-contamination. Between 500,000 and 2,000,000 distinct TCR beta clonotypes were identified per donor. Naive TCR beta clonotypes were estimated from low-frequency clonotypes matched to each donor's FACS-determined naive share, without sorting.

The rearranged segments are TRBV4-1 and TRBJ2-5, and 8 junction bases match TRBD2. This clonotype was obtained from a boy younger than 18 in good health. The specimen sequenced was blood. The DNA sequence is given as TGCGCCAGCAGCCAAGGGCGGGGGGCCGAGGGAGAGACCCAGTACTTC. The resulting protein is CASSQGRGAEGETQYF.